A selection of T cell receptor beta chains follows, all from one sample in a study of patients and donors after allogeneic stem cell transplantation. One entry per CDR3 protein, called by TCRdb with MiXCR from the RT-PCR reads. The sample holds about a million distinct CDR3 sequences, roughly 18% seen once. Sequenced: blood, either unsorted or a sorted T cell fraction (not recorded which). The receptors come from a human donor who was either an allogeneic HSCT recipient or a stem cell or donor lymphocyte infusion donor (not recorded which). It is not recorded whose cells these are; they may come from a transplant donor. Both conserved end residues are part of each CDR3. The D gene is left open where the match is weak. Rows may omit the clone size; those that give it use once, few, many or a size class.

.,few,TRBV7-9,TRBJ2-1,TGTGCCAGCAGCTTAGCCCGCGGGACCCAGTACAATGAGCAGTTCTTC,CASSLARGTQYNEQFF
.,few,TRBV7-2,TRBJ2-5,TGTGCCAGCAGCTTAGAGTCCTACACGGAGACCCAGTACTTC,CASSLESYTETQYF
.,few,TRBV12-3/TRBV12-4,TRBJ2-5,TGTGCCAGCAGTTTATTCCTGGTGGAGACCCAGTACTTC,CASSLFLVETQYF
.,.,TRBV6-2/TRBV6-3,TRBJ2-7,TGTGCCAGCAGTGAACCACCTCCGGGCAGCGAGTATGACGAGCAGTACTTC,CASSEPPPGSEYDEQYF
TRBD2,few,TRBV7-9,TRBJ2-3,TGTGCCAGCAGCGAGACTAGCGGCACAGATACGCAGTATTTT,CASSETSGTDTQYF
.,few,TRBV20-1,TRBJ1-2,TGCAGTGCTAGTAAGGGCAGAGCAGCTAACTATGGCTACACCTTC,CSASKGRAANYGYTF
.,many,TRBV10-3,TRBJ2-4,TGTGCCATCAGTGATGGAGCCAAAAACATTCAGTACTTC,CAISDGAKNIQYF
.,.,TRBV10-3,TRBJ2-7,TGTGCCATCAGTGAGGGGACCGCCTACTCCTACGAGCAGTACTTC,CAISEGTAYSYEQYF
.,.,TRBV12-3/TRBV12-4,TRBJ1-2,TGTGCCAGCAGTTTACCCAAGCTGTCAGGAAACTATGGCTACACCTTC,CASSLPKLSGNYGYTF
TRBD2,many,TRBV7-2,TRBJ2-5,TGTGCCAGCAGCTTAGTAGGGACTAGCGGAGAGACCCAGTACTTC,CASSLVGTSGETQYF
.,few,TRBV5-1,TRBJ2-7,TGCGCCAGCAGCTTGGAGATAGACTACGAGCAGTACTTC,CASSLEIDYEQYF
.,many,TRBV29-1,TRBJ2-2,TGCAGCGTTGGGGCCCGGGGCTTAAACGGGGAGCTGTTTTTT,CSVGARGLNGELFF
.,few,TRBV7-2,TRBJ2-7,TGTGCCAGCAGCTTAGAGGCCTTTTTAACCTACGAGCAGTACTTC,CASSLEAFLTYEQYF
.,once,TRBV11-2,TRBJ2-7,TGTGCCAGCAGCGAGTTGACAGGTCTCCGTCACGAGCAGTACTTC,CASSELTGLRHEQYF
.,.,TRBV4-2,TRBJ1-6,TGTGCCAGCAGCCAAGGAGCGGGGACGGGAGGTTCACCCCTCCACTTT,CASSQGAGTGGSPLHF
.,.,TRBV29-1,TRBJ1-1,TGCAGCGTTGAAGATTTGGGGACGAACACTGAAGCTTTCTTT,CSVEDLGTNTEAFF
TRBD2,.,TRBV5-1,TRBJ2-3,TGCGCCAGCAGCTCCCTCCAGGATAGCGGGAGCACAGATACGCAGTATTTT,CASSSLQDSGSTDTQYF
.,.,TRBV12-3/TRBV12-4,TRBJ2-1,TGTGCCAGCCGACCTAGAAGTGCCTACAATGAGCAGTTCTTC,CASRPRSAYNEQFF
.,.,TRBV6-5,TRBJ1-6,TGTGCCAGCAGTTACGAGCAGGGTAATTCACCCCTCCACTTT,CASSYEQGNSPLHF
.,.,TRBV19,TRBJ1-2,TGTGCCAGTAGTATCCCTGGCAGGTACTATGGCTACACCTTC,CASSIPGRYYGYTF
TRBD2,many,TRBV20-1,TRBJ2-3,TGCAGTGCTCCCAACAGCGGGGAAGGAGATACGCAGTATTTT,CSAPNSGEGDTQYF
TRBD2,.,TRBV7-9,TRBJ2-7,TGTGCCAGCAGCTTAGCGGGCGGGAGAGGGTACGAGCAGTACTTC,CASSLAGGRGYEQYF
TRBD1,many,TRBV12-3/TRBV12-4,TRBJ1-5,TGTGCCAGCAGTCAGGACAGGGAAAATCAGCCCCAGCATTTT,CASSQDRENQPQHF
TRBD1,.,TRBV28,TRBJ1-5,TGTGCCAGCAGTTCGGGACAGGGGTCGGTTCAGCCCCAGCATTTT,CASSSGQGSVQPQHF
TRBD1,many,TRBV6-5,TRBJ1-1,TGTGCCAGCAGTTACGGGACAGGGGGCACTGAAGCTTTCTTT,CASSYGTGGTEAFF
.,.,TRBV7-2,TRBJ2-5,TGTGCCAGCAGCTCTCCCCAGGGTAGCGACGAGACCCAGTACTTC,CASSSPQGSDETQYF
.,few,TRBV11-2,TRBJ2-5,TGTGCCAGCAGCTTTTCGTCCATACAAGAGACCCAGTACTTC,CASSFSSIQETQYF
TRBD1,many,TRBV18,TRBJ2-7,TGTGCCAGCTCTCTCCTCGACAGGGGTGGCGAGCAGTACTTC,CASSLLDRGGEQYF
.,many,TRBV10-3,TRBJ1-1,TGTGCCATCATGCAGGGCGGGAACACTGAAGCTTTCTTT,CAIMQGGNTEAFF
.,.,TRBV19,TRBJ1-1,TGTGCCAGTAGTATCGCCTCGTACGCTGAAGCTTTCTTT,CASSIASYAEAFF
.,.,TRBV18,TRBJ1-1,TGTGCCAGCTCACCACGGGCCCCGAACACTGAAGCTTTCTTT,CASSPRAPNTEAFF
TRBD2,.,TRBV11-2,TRBJ2-7,TGTGCCAGCAGCTTAAAGGCGGGGGAGTCCTACGAGCAGTACTTC,CASSLKAGESYEQYF
.,few,TRBV12-3/TRBV12-4,TRBJ2-3,TGTGCCAGCAGTTTCCGCCCCTACGATACGCAGTATTTT,CASSFRPYDTQYF
TRBD1,few,TRBV7-2,TRBJ1-1,TGTGCCAGCAGCCCTCAGGGGGCGAGGAACACTGAAGCTTTCTTT,CASSPQGARNTEAFF
.,many,TRBV12-3/TRBV12-4,TRBJ1-4,TGTGCCAGCAGCTATCGTGAAAAACTGTTTTTT,CASSYREKLFF
.,few,TRBV2,TRBJ1-2,TGTGCCAGCAGTACGGGACCGAGACCCTATGGCTACACCTTC,CASSTGPRPYGYTF
TRBD1,.,TRBV12-3/TRBV12-4,TRBJ1-5,TGTGCCAGCAGTTTATTGGAATTCAGGGGGCCGAGACCCCTGCATCAGCCCCAGCATTTT,CASSLLEFRGPRPLHQPQHF
.,.,TRBV9,TRBJ1-6,TGTGCCAGCAGCCCTCCCCCCCCAGCGGTCACCCTCCACTTT,CASSPPPPAVTLHF
TRBD1,.,TRBV5-5,TRBJ1-1,TGTGCCAGCAGCTTGTCCCCACAGGGGGTCACTGAAGCTTTCTTT,CASSLSPQGVTEAFF
TRBD2,.,TRBV20-1,TRBJ2-6,TGCAGTGCTAGAGCGGGAGGTGGGGCCAACGTCCTGACTTTC,CSARAGGGANVLTF
.,few,TRBV6-5,TRBJ1-5,TGTGCCAGCAGTTATGGGGGCTCGAGCAATCAGCCCCAGCATTTT,CASSYGGSSNQPQHF
.,few,TRBV27,TRBJ2-7,TGTGCCAGCAGTTTATGGGGGACGGGGTACGAGCAGTACTTC,CASSLWGTGYEQYF
TRBD1,few,TRBV10-3,TRBJ2-1,TGTGCCATCAGCCTCCGGGACAGGGAACAAGGTGGTGAGCAGTTCTTC,CAISLRDREQGGEQFF
TRBD2,few,TRBV4-1,TRBJ2-7,TGCGCCAGCAGCCATGGCGGGAGCTCCGAGCAGTACTTC,CASSHGGSSEQYF